The 30 T cell receptor beta chains presented below share a single source sample, sequenced in a study of identical twins. TCRdb itself ran the 5' RACE reads through MiXCR, one entry per CDR3 protein. The sample has 700,000 or so distinct CDR3 sequences; 8.5% to 9.5% are singletons. This same sample was also part of a study on yellow fever vaccine responses in identical twins.

Specimen: PBMCs. These receptors all come from a young woman in good health.

The V and J genes are TRBV4-3 and TRBJ2-1; D is perhaps TRBD2 (5 bases). V was trimmed by 0 bases and J by 7 bases, leaving 10 bases between them. This CDR3 spans 14 amino acids. Looked up from germline, CDR1 is LGHNA and CDR2 is YSLEER. The CDR3 coding sequence is TGCGCCAGCAGCCAAGATCCTAGGGAGAATGAGCAGTTCTTC. Amino acids: CASSQDPRENEQFF.

CDR3 amino acids: CASSSDQAANEQFF. In DNA form, the CDR3 reads TGTGCCAGCAGTAGCGATCAAGCAGCAAATGAGCAGTTCTTC. V is TRBV6-4 and J is TRBJ2-1; D is unresolved. The CDR3 sequence is 14 residues long. V shed 5 bases and J shed 7 bases, with 15 bases lying between them. Germline V gene lookup returns CDR1 MRHNA and CDR2 SNTAGT.

The J gene is TRBJ1-1, the V gene TRBV12-3 or TRBV12-4, with D perhaps TRBD1 (6 bases). This CDR3 is built from 13 residues. Trimming took off 5 bases at V and 7 bases at J, with 14 bases between the two ends. The CDR3 DNA reads as TGTGCCAGCAGTGGGGGCATGTCGAATGAAGCTTTCTTT. The encoded protein is CASSGGMSNEAFF.

In this sample, this clonotype turned up a few times. V is TRBV4-1 and J is TRBJ2-7, with 9 bases matching TRBD2. The CDR3 length is 16 residues. Trimming removed 5 bases from V and 0 bases from J; junction bases left unmatched: 8. Germline CDR1 MGHRA, CDR2 YSYEKL. The CDR3, as DNA: TGCGCCAGCAGCTCCTCGGATAGCGGGAGCTCCTACGAGCAGTACTTC. Translating it yields CASSSSDSGSSYEQYF.

The table lists this clonotype with a few counts. The chain recombines TRBV7-9 with TRBJ2-5; 8 nucleotides line up with TRBD1. J was trimmed by 3 bases and V by 5 bases; bases with no gene match: 5. Germline-derived CDR1 and CDR2 are SEHNR and FQNEAQ (reference sequence). CDR3 length: 14 amino acids. CDR3 bases: TGTGCCAGCAGCCCCACGGACAGGGAAGAGACCCAGTACTTC. Encoded protein: CASSPTDREETQYF.

This clonotype was seen only a few times. The chain couples TRBV6-2 or TRBV6-3 to TRBJ1-4; no firm D call. The V gene's germline CDR1 is MNHEY and CDR2 SVGEGT. Trimming pared 4 bases from V and 7 bases from J, leaving 13 bases between. The CDR3 is made up of 14 amino acids. CDR3 coding DNA: TGTGCCAGCAGTTTCGCCGGAGCGGGTGAAAAACTGTTTTTT. Its protein is CASSFAGAGEKLFF.

In regard to this clonotype: The junction departs from germline at one end; a sequencing error may be responsible. The chain is built from TRBV6-1 and TRBJ1-1, with 7 bases matching TRBD1. The CDR3 extends over 17 amino acids. CDR1 and CDR2 from the germline V gene are MNHNS and SASEGT. CDR3 nucleotide sequence: TGTGCCAGCAGTCGCTCATCTTTAAGGGGGCTGGGAACTGGAGCTTTCTTT. Its translation is CASSRSSLRGLGTGAFF.

The genes are TRBV9 and TRBJ2-7; TRBD2 matches 7 bases. CDR1 is SGDLS and CDR2 is YYNGEE in the germline V gene. This CDR3 comprises 15 residues. After removal of 0 bases from V and 0 bases from J, the junction contained 3 bases not matched to a gene. The CDR3 region is CASSVELANSYEQYF. The CDR3 DNA reads as TGTGCCAGCAGCGTAGAACTAGCGAACTCCTACGAGCAGTACTTC.

This clonotype has only a few counts. The CDR3, as DNA: TGTGCCAGCAGCGTAGAAGCCGGGGGGCGGGGCGACTTCTCCTACAATGAGCAGTTCTTC. This encodes CASSVEAGGRGDFSYNEQFF. This chain uses TRBV9 with TRBJ2-1, with D perhaps TRBD2 (7 bases). Germline V gene data show CDR1 as SGDLS and CDR2 as YYNGEE. CDR3 length equals 20 residues. Between the trimmed V and J ends, which lost 0 bases and 0 bases, there was a span of 22 bases.

This clonotype was seen many times. J is TRBJ2-5 and V is TRBV3-1; D ambiguous. Between the trimmed V and J ends, which lost 5 bases and 5 bases, there was a span of 12 bases. Germline-derived CDR1 and CDR2 are LGHDT and YNNKEL (reference sequence). CDR3 length: 13 amino acids. The CDR3 is CASSWARPETQYF. The DNA of the CDR3 is TGTGCCAGCAGCTGGGCACGCCCGGAGACCCAGTACTTC.

This clonotype was observed at least ten times. The chain has TRBV18 and TRBJ1-3; 7 nucleotides line up with TRBD1. V lost 0 bases to trimming and J lost 0 bases; unmatched junction nucleotides: 2. Germline CDR1 KGHSH, CDR2 LQKENI. CDR3 size: 16 residues. The CDR3 sequence is CASSPPGQTSGNTIYF. The CDR3 coding sequence is TGTGCCAGCTCACCACCGGGACAGACCTCTGGAAACACCATATATTTT. The whole variable domain, remainder taken from reference TRBV18 and TRBJ1-3, is NAGVMQNPRHLVRRRGQEARLRCSPMKGHSHVYWYRQLPEEGLKFMVYLQKENIIDESGMPKERFSAEFPKEGPSILRIQQVVRGDSAAYFCASSPPGQTSGNTIYFGEGSWLTVV.

This clonotype was found a few times. The chain joins TRBV4-3 to TRBJ1-2, with a weak D call TRBD1 (5 bases). CDR3 length: 15 residues. Germline V lookup: CDR1 LGHNA, CDR2 YSLEER. Trimming took 4 bases from V and 3 from J, leaving 15 bases between them. This CDR3 reads CASSRDSGTDYGYTF. CDR3 bases: TGCGCCAGCAGCCGCGACTCCGGGACGGACTATGGCTACACCTTC.

The rearrangement joins TRBV20-1 to TRBJ2-1; weak D call: TRBD1 (6 bases). The CDR3 runs 13 residues. CDR1 is DFQATT and CDR2 is SNEGSKA in the germline V gene (reference sequence). V was shortened by 3 bases and J by 4 bases, with 10 bases between the two germline ends. The CDR3 sequence is CSARQTGYNEQFF. In DNA, the CDR3 is TGCAGTGCTAGGCAGACAGGTTACAATGAGCAGTTCTTC.

This clonotype came up a few times. V is TRBV3-1 and J is TRBJ2-1; TRBD2 aligns across 13 bases. V trimming: 0 bases; J trimming: 4 bases; junction bases outside the gene matches: 12. The CDR3 has 20 amino acids. From germline, CDR1 is LGHDT and CDR2 YNNKEL (reference sequence). CDR3 protein: CASSQEVWTSGGDLYNEQFF. DNA for the CDR3: TGTGCCAGCAGCCAAGAGGTGTGGACTAGCGGGGGTGATTTGTACAATGAGCAGTTCTTC.

This clonotype was recorded many times. One end of the junction is discordant with germline, which a read error may explain. This sequence joins TRBV7-7 and TRBJ2-3; maybe TRBD1 (5 bases). CDR1 and CDR2 from the germline V gene are SSHAT and FNYEAQ (reference sequence). CDR3 length: 15 residues. The CDR3 loop is CASSDGLGGTDTQYF. As DNA, the CDR3 is TGTGCTAGCAGCGATGGGCTAGGGGGCACAGATACGCAGTATTTT. The whole variable domain, filled in from reference TRBV7-7 and TRBJ2-3, reads GAGVSQSPRYKVTKRGQDVTLRCDPISSHATLYWYQQALGQGPEFLTYFNYEAQPDKSGLPSDRFSAERPEGSISTLTIQRTEQRDSAMYRCASSDGLGGTDTQYFGPGTRLTVL.

This clonotype was seen at least ten times. V gene TRBV7-2 combines with J gene TRBJ2-7; TRBD2 matches at 12 bases. Trimming took 5 bases from V and 1 from J; bases not matched to a gene: 3. The CDR3 length is 15 residues. The V gene's germline CDR1 is SGHTA and CDR2 FQGNSA. The CDR3 is CASSRTSGESYEQYF. CDR3 nucleotides: TGTGCCAGCAGCAGGACTAGCGGGGAGTCCTACGAGCAGTACTTC.

The chain uses TRBV6-6 and TRBJ1-3; D is perhaps TRBD1 (6 bases). The V end lost 0 bases, the J end lost 7 bases, and 7 bases lay between the germline ends. The CDR3 is 13 amino acids. Germline assignment: CDR1 MNHNY and CDR2 SVGAGI (reference sequence). This CDR3 is CASSYSQGNTIYF. Here the CDR3 DNA reads TGTGCCAGCAGTTACTCTCAGGGGAACACCATATATTTT.

This clonotype has only a few counts. The chain uses TRBV7-2 and TRBJ2-1, with 10 bases matching TRBD2. The CDR3 is 15 amino acids. The J segment lost 9 bases and the V segment lost 1 base, leaving 6 bases of the junction unmatched. CDR1 is SGHTA, CDR2 FQGNSA, per germline. For the CDR3, the DNA is TGTGCCAGCAGCTTAGAAGCGGGAGGGCCAAGTGAGCAGTTCTTC. Translated: CASSLEAGGPSEQFF.

This clonotype was found many times. The CDR3 DNA reads TGTGCCACCAGTGATCCGTACAGGGCTAACACAGATACGCAGTATTTT. Its protein product is CATSDPYRANTDTQYF. This rearrangement joins TRBV24-1 to TRBJ2-3; a weak D match, TRBD1 (6 bases). CDR3 size: 16 residues. Germline CDR1 is KGHDR and CDR2 is SFDVKD. Trimming took 3 bases from V and 2 from J, leaving 14 bases between them.

The chain joins TRBV7-9 to TRBJ1-6, with D hard to call. The V gene's germline CDR1 is SEHNR and CDR2 FQNEAQ (reference sequence). The ends were cut back, 4 bases at V and 10 bases at J, with 17 bases in the middle. The CDR3 covers 15 residues. The CDR3 loop is CASSYTERRYSPLHF. The CDR3 coding sequence is TGTGCCAGCAGCTACACGGAGCGGAGATACTCACCCCTCCACTTT.

CDR3 in DNA: TGTGCCACCAGCAGAGGGGGGTGGGCTGAAGCTTTCTTT. As protein: CATSRGGWAEAFF. V gene TRBV15 combines with J gene TRBJ1-1, with D tentatively TRBD1 (5 bases). This CDR3 is 13 amino acids long. Germline V gene data show CDR1 as LNHNV and CDR2 as YYDKDF (reference sequence). V lost 1 base, J lost 6 bases, and 9 bases lay in between.

The table lists this clonotype with many counts. The rearrangement joins TRBV12-3 or TRBV12-4 to TRBJ2-7, with D possibly called TRBD1 or TRBD2 (7 bases each). The CDR3 has 12 residues. V lost 7 bases and J lost 6, with 13 bases in between. Here the CDR3 reads CASTRGGAEQYF. In DNA, the CDR3 is TGTGCCAGCACCAGGGGGGGAGCCGAGCAGTACTTC.

V and J are TRBV25-1 and TRBJ2-6; D unclear. The ends were cut back, 4 bases at V and 4 bases at J, with 5 bases in the middle. CDR1 is MGHDK and CDR2 is SYGVNS in the germline V gene. The CDR3 is 13 amino acids. CDR3 sequence reads: CASSVLGANVLTF. The CDR3 DNA is TGTGCCAGCAGTGTATTAGGGGCCAACGTCCTGACTTTC.

This clonotype was counted ten times or more. The chain has TRBV27 and TRBJ2-1; D perhaps matches TRBD2 (6 bases). Germline assignment: CDR1 MNHEY and CDR2 SMNVEV (reference sequence). This CDR3 has 14 amino acids. Between the trimmed V and J ends, which lost 6 bases and 4 bases, there was a span of 13 bases. CDR3 in DNA: TGTGCCAGCAGCAGAGCGGGTACATACAATGAGCAGTTCTTC. Its translation: CASSRAGTYNEQFF.

This clonotype was counted many times. The chain links TRBV12-3 or TRBV12-4 to TRBJ2-1; D remains ambiguous. Trimming stripped 3 bases from V and 5 bases from J, with 8 bases between. This CDR3 has 13 residues. In DNA, the CDR3 is TGTGCCAGCAGTTTTGAGAGCGACAATGAGCAGTTCTTC. Protein: CASSFESDNEQFF.

The chain is built from TRBV4-3 and TRBJ2-1, with 9 bases fitting TRBD1. The CDR3 length is 15 residues. Per germline, CDR1 LGHNA and CDR2 YSLEER. Losses at the gene ends were 5 bases for V and 9 bases for J; bases not matched to a gene: 11. The CDR3 region has the DNA TGCGCCAGCAGCTCCGGACAGGGGCCCAATTTTGAGCAGTTCTTC. This sequence encodes CASSSGQGPNFEQFF.

This clonotype was seen at least ten times. This chain joins TRBV28 and TRBJ2-7, with 9 bases aligning to TRBD1. CDR3 size: 14 residues. From germline, CDR1 is MDHEN and CDR2 SYDVKM. V was pared by 6 bases and J by 6 bases, with 9 bases of the junction left unmatched. The DNA of the CDR3 is TGTGCCAGCAGCCGCCCCGGACAGGGGTTCGAGCAGTACTTC. It is translated as CASSRPGQGFEQYF.

This clonotype was recorded at least ten times. The chain couples TRBV5-1 to TRBJ2-2, with 7 bases identical to TRBD1. CDR3 length: 15 amino acids. The ends lost 4 bases at V and 6 bases at J; junction bases unmatched: 9. Germline-derived CDR1 and CDR2 are SGHRS and YFSETQ. The CDR3 here is CASSPWDSLPGELFF. CDR3 nucleotides: TGCGCCAGCAGCCCGTGGGACAGTTTACCCGGGGAGCTGTTTTTT.

The chain is built from TRBV29-1 and TRBJ2-7, with 14 bases identical to TRBD2. Trimming took 4 bases from V and 7 from J; bases not matched to a gene: 3. The V gene's germline CDR1 is SQVTM and CDR2 ANQGSEA. CDR3 length: 13 residues. The CDR3 region has the DNA TGCAGCGTTGTGGGACTAGCGGGGGCTGAGCAGTACTTC. As protein: CSVVGLAGAEQYF.

This clonotype was found a few times. This chain uses TRBV4-3 with TRBJ1-1; no firm D call. Trimming removed 5 bases at V and 5 bases at J, with 12 bases between. Per germline, CDR1 LGHNA and CDR2 YSLEER. This CDR3 is 13 amino acids long. The CDR3 DNA reads as TGCGCCAGCAGCTCCTTAAGGGAAACTGAAGCTTTCTTT. Translation gives CASSSLRETEAFF.